The 21 T cell receptor beta chains reported below all come from one sample, sequenced in a study of T cell repertoires in cytomegalovirus infection. In TCRdb, the reads were re-called with MiXCR into one record per CDR3 protein. The data contain approximately 180,000 distinct CDR3 sequences, approximately 19% of them singletons. Sequencing was performed on PBMCs. Receptors originate from a human donor in good health (CMV status not recorded). Some clones in this sample may be carry-over from other donors' samples.

This clonotype was observed a few times. The CDR3 DNA follows: TGTGCCAGCAGTGAAGGGCAGGGGAGTAGCAATCAGCCCCAGCATTTT. Its translation: CASSEGQGSSNQPQHF. J is TRBJ1-5 and V is TRBV25-1; a possible D gene is TRBD1 (6 bases). Germline CDR1 is MGHDK and CDR2 is SYGVNS. Trimming pared 2 bases from V and 0 bases from J, leaving 11 bases between. This CDR3 has 16 residues.

This chain joins TRBV11-3 and TRBJ2-2; no clear D. Trimming pared 2 bases from V and 4 bases from J, leaving 8 bases between. Germline loops: CDR1 SGHNT, CDR2 YENEEA. The CDR3 is 14 amino acids. CDR3 sequence: CASSLQEGTGELFF. In DNA form, the CDR3 reads TGTGCCAGCAGCTTACAGGAAGGCACCGGGGAGCTGTTTTTT.

This clonotype was counted a few times. This chain joins TRBV29-1 and TRBJ2-7; 8 bases match TRBD1. Looked up from germline, CDR1 is SQVTM and CDR2 is ANQGSEA. J gave up 4 bases and V 6 bases, and 11 bases lay outside the gene matches. The CDR3 runs to 14 residues. This CDR3 reads CSVATGTGNYEQYF. For the CDR3, the DNA is TGCAGCGTAGCCACCGGGACAGGCAATTACGAGCAGTACTTC.

This clonotype turned up a few times. J is TRBJ2-5 and V is TRBV20-1, with D perhaps matching TRBD1 (5 bases). Germline CDR1 and CDR2: DFQATT and SNEGSKA (reference sequence). The CDR3 spans 14 residues. Trimming left V 2 bases short and J 3 bases short, with 13 bases between. The CDR3 DNA reads TGCAGTGCTAGATCAAGACAGACCAAAGAGACCCAGTACTTC. As protein: CSARSRQTKETQYF.

This clonotype was counted between two and nine times. The chain joins TRBV20-1 to TRBJ2-1, with a weak D call TRBD1 (6 bases). Per the germline V gene, CDR1 is DFQATT and CDR2 is SNEGSKA (reference sequence). This CDR3 contains 11 residues. Trimming pared 3 bases from V and 13 bases from J, leaving 13 bases between. CDR3 sequence (DNA): TGCAGTGCTAGGACTCAGGGGTCCCAGTTCTTC. Its translation: CSARTQGSQFF.

This clonotype was detected a few times. The CDR3 loop reads CASSVAAGNTEAFF. The CDR3 region has the DNA TGTGCCAGCAGCGTAGCCGCAGGAAACACTGAAGCTTTCTTT. The J gene is TRBJ1-1, the V gene TRBV9; the D is unclear. Germline V gene lookup returns CDR1 SGDLS and CDR2 YYNGEE. V was trimmed by 0 bases and J by 2 bases, leaving 8 bases between them. This CDR3 spans 14 amino acids.

This clonotype was seen many times. The V and J genes are TRBV11-2 and TRBJ2-1, with 8 positions matching TRBD2. The CDR3 has 18 residues. The ends lost 0 bases at V and 8 bases at J; junction bases unmatched: 15. Germline V gene lookup returns CDR1 SGHAT and CDR2 FQNNGV. The CDR3 DNA is TGTGCCAGCAGCTTAGAAGGCCGGGGCCTAGCGGGCTTCTATGAGCAGTTCTTC. Its translation: CASSLEGRGLAGFYEQFF.

V is TRBV7-3 and J is TRBJ2-1; TRBD2 matches 8 bases. Germline V gene sequence: CDR1 SGHTA, CDR2 FQGTGA. The junction had 18 bases not matched to a gene; V was cut back by 1 base and J by 10 bases. The CDR3 has 18 amino acids. The CDR3 sequence: CASSLIPPTSGSPKEQFF. DNA for the CDR3: TGTGCCAGCAGCTTAATACCCCCCACGAGCGGGAGTCCCAAGGAGCAGTTCTTC.

In nucleotides, the CDR3 is TGTGCCAGCAGTCTCGTCGGACTAGCGGATTACAATGAGCAGTTCTTC. Protein sequence: CASSLVGLADYNEQFF. The chain uses TRBV5-4 and TRBJ2-1; 10 bases agree with TRBD2. J gave up 4 bases and V 5 bases, and 9 bases lay outside the gene matches. The CDR3 contains 16 residues. The germline V gene has CDR1 SGHNT and CDR2 YYREEE (reference sequence).

This chain joins TRBV6-2 or TRBV6-3 and TRBJ1-5; D gene unclear. V was cut by 6 bases and J by 0 bases, with 21 bases left in between. Germline V CDR1 and CDR2: MNHEY, SVGEGT. The CDR3 sequence is 18 residues long. As DNA, the CDR3 is TGTGCCAGCAGCCTCGGACCGATGGGGATGGTTAGCAATCAGCCCCAGCATTTT. Translating it yields CASSLGPMGMVSNQPQHF.

A few counts support this clonotype. The rearrangement uses TRBV15 and TRBJ1-2; D is possibly TRBD1 (5 bases). Germline CDR1 and CDR2: LNHNV and YYDKDF (reference sequence). V was shortened by 0 bases and J by 8 bases, with 10 bases between the two germline ends. This CDR3 has 13 amino acids. CDR3: CATSRDRGDGYTF. The CDR3 nucleotides are TGTGCCACCAGCAGAGATAGGGGCGACGGCTACACCTTC.

As regards this clonotype: A much larger clone lies a single base off, so this may be a read error. This chain links TRBV5-5 with TRBJ2-1; TRBD1 aligns across 11 bases. Looked up from germline, CDR1 is SGHKS and CDR2 is YYEKEE (reference sequence). The CDR3 spans 18 residues. J gave up 7 bases and V 3 bases, and 15 bases lay outside the gene matches. The CDR3 sequence: CASSSLGGGTGGRNEQFF. The CDR3 DNA follows: TGTGCCAGCAGCTCCCTGGGAGGCGGGACAGGGGGGAGAAATGAGCAGTTCTTC.

This clonotype was seen ten or more times. V gene TRBV7-2 combines with J gene TRBJ1-1; possible D gene TRBD1, 5 bases. The V end lost 5 bases, the J end lost 2 bases, and 12 bases lay between the germline ends. The CDR3 runs 14 residues. Germline CDR1 and CDR2: SGHTA and FQGNSA. The CDR3 DNA reads as TGTGCCAGCAGCACCCGACAGATTAACACTGAAGCTTTCTTT. It is translated as CASSTRQINTEAFF.

This clonotype came up many times. The rearrangement uses TRBV6-2 or TRBV6-3 and TRBJ1-1; D remains unclear. Germline assignment: CDR1 MNHEY and CDR2 SVGEGT. Trimming pared 0 bases from V and 4 bases from J, leaving 6 bases between. The CDR3 loop spans 13 amino acids. This CDR3 reads CASSYSKGTEAFF. The CDR3 coding sequence is TGTGCCAGCAGTTACTCGAAAGGCACTGAAGCTTTCTTT.

Ten or more counts support this clonotype. The V gene is TRBV12-3 or TRBV12-4, the J gene TRBJ2-3, with D possibly being TRBD1 (5 bases). The CDR3 loop spans 13 amino acids. The V gene lost 2 bases and the J gene lost 7 bases, with 10 bases spanning the gap. The CDR3 spells CASSLTGENTQYF. The CDR3 region has the DNA TGTGCCAGCAGTTTAACAGGCGAGAATACGCAGTATTTT.

The genes are TRBV19 and TRBJ2-2, with TRBD1 as a possible D gene (5 bases). The CDR3 totals 15 residues. Germline lookup yields CDR1 LNHDA and CDR2 SQIVND (reference sequence). Trimming left V 6 bases short and J 4 bases short, with 15 bases between. For the CDR3, the DNA is TGTGCCAGTAGCCCTTCGACAGCCCCCACCGGGGAGCTGTTTTTT. Its protein is CASSPSTAPTGELFF.

The chain employs TRBV28 and TRBJ2-1, with 7 positions matching TRBD2. This CDR3 is 15 amino acids long. Looked up from germline, CDR1 is MDHEN and CDR2 is SYDVKM. V lost 5 bases, J lost 1 base, and 5 bases stayed unmatched. DNA of the CDR3: TGTGCCAGCAGTCAGAGCGGGACTTCCTACAATGAGCAGTTCTTC. This codes for CASSQSGTSYNEQFF.

This clonotype showed up just a few times. This sequence joins TRBV28 and TRBJ2-1, with 10 bases fitting TRBD1. From germline, CDR1 is MDHEN and CDR2 SYDVKM. CDR3 size: 15 residues. The J segment lost 7 bases and the V segment lost 4 bases, leaving 7 bases of the junction unmatched. In nucleotides, the CDR3 is TGTGCCAGCAGTTGGGGGACAGGGGTGGGTAATGAGCAGTTCTTC. Encoded protein: CASSWGTGVGNEQFF.

This clonotype was counted many times. The rearrangement joins TRBV7-2 to TRBJ2-1; D gene unclear. In germline, CDR1 is SGHTA, CDR2 FQGNSA. This CDR3 contains 14 residues. Trimming pared 5 bases from V and 9 bases from J, leaving 17 bases between. The DNA of the CDR3 is TGTGCCAGCAGCCCAGATACTCGACAAAGTGAGCAGTTCTTC. This gives the protein CASSPDTRQSEQFF.

This clonotype was detected a few times. CDR3 in DNA: TGTGCCAGCAGTTTAGCGGACAGGTACGAGCAGTACTTC. This translates into CASSLADRYEQYF. The chain links TRBV12-3 or TRBV12-4 to TRBJ2-7; 7 nucleotides match TRBD1. Trimming cost V 0 bases and J 4 bases; bases outside gene matches: 0. This CDR3 is 13 amino acids long.

The chain links TRBV20-1 to TRBJ2-3; 8 bases are shared with TRBD2. There are 15 residues in the CDR3. CDR1 and CDR2 from the germline V gene are DFQATT and SNEGSKA (reference sequence). The trim removed 6 bases at V and 2 bases at J, leaving 10 bases unmatched. As DNA, the CDR3 is TGCAGTGCCCCGGGGGGGGGATCCAACACAGATACGCAGTATTTT. Translated, it gives CSAPGGGSNTDTQYF.